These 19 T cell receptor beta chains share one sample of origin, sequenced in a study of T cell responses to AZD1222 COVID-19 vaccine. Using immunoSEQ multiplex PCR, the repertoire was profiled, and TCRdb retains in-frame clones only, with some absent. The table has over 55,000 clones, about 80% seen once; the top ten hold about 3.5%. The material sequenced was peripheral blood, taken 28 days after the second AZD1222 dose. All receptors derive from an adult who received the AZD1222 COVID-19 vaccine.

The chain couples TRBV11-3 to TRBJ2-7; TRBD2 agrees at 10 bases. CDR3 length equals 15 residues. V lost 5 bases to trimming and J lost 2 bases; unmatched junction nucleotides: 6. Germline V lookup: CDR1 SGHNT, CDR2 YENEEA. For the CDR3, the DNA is TGTGCCAGCAGCCCAGCTAGCGGGGGAGCCTACGAGCAGTACTTC. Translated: CASSPASGGAYEQYF.

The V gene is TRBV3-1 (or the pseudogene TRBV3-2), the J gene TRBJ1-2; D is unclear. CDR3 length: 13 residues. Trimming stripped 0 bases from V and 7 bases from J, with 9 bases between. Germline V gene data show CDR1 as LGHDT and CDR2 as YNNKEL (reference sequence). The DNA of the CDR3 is TGTGCCAGCAGCCAAGATACAGTCGGTGGCTACACCTTC. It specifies CASSQDTVGGYTF.

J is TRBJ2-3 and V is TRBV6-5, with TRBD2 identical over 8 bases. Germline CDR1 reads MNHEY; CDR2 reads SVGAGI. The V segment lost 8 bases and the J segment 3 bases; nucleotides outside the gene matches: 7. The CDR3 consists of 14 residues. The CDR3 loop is CASSEGLDTDTQYF. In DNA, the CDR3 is TGTGCCAGCTCTGAGGGACTAGATACAGATACGCAGTATTTT.

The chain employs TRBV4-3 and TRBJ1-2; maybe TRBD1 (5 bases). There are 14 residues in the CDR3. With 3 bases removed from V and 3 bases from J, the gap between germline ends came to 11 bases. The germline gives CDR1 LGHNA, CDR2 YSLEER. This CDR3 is CASSQGQDYYGYTF. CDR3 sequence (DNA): TGCGCCAGCAGCCAGGGGCAGGACTACTATGGCTACACCTTC.

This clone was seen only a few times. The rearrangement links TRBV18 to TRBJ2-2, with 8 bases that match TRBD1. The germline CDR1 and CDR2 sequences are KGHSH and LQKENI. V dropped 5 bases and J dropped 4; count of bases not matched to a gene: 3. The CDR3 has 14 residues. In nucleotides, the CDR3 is TGTGCCAGCTCATCCGACAGGGGCACCGGGGAGCTGTTTTTT. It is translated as CASSSDRGTGELFF.

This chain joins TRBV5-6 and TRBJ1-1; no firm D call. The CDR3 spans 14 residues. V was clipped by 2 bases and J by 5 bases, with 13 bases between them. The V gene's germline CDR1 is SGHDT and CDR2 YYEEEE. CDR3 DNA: TGTGCCAGCAGCTTCGGACCCCCGGCGACTGAAGCTTTCTTT. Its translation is CASSFGPPATEAFF. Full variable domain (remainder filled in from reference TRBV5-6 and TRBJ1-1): DAGVTQSPTHLIKTRGQQVTLRCSPKSGHDTVSWYQQALGQGPQFIFQYYEEEERQRGNFPDRFSGHQFPNYSSELNVNALLLGDSALYLCASSFGPPATEAFFGQGTRLTVV.

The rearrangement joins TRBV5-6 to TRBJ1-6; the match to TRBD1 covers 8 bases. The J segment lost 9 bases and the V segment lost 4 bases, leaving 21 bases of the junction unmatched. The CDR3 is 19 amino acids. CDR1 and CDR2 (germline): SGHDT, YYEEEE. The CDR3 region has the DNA TGTGCCAGCAGCGTAAGACAGGGGACGATCTTCAGGACCGCTTCACCCCTCCACTTT. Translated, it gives CASSVRQGTIFRTASPLHF.

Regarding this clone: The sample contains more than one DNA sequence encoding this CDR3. CDR3 sequence: CASSFGNNQPQHF. CDR3 in DNA: TGTGCCAGCAGTTTTGGGAATAATCAGCCCCAGCATTTT. The genes are TRBV12-3 or TRBV12-4 and TRBJ1-5, with D uncertain. The CDR3 extends over 13 amino acids. V dropped 3 bases and J dropped 4 bases, with 7 bases sitting between them.

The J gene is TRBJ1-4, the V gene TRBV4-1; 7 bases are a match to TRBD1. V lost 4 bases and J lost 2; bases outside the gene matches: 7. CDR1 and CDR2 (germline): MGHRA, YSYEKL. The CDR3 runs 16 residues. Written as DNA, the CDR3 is TGCGCCAGCAGCCTGGGGACAGCCAGCACTAATGAAAAACTGTTTTTT. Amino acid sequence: CASSLGTASTNEKLFF.

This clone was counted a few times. This CDR3 reads CASSLADRVYEQYF. In DNA, the CDR3 is TGTGCCAGCAGCTTAGCGGACAGGGTCTACGAGCAGTACTTC. The J gene is TRBJ2-7, the V gene TRBV7-6; 8 positions agree with TRBD1. Per germline, CDR1 SGHVS and CDR2 FNYEAQ. The CDR3 extends over 14 amino acids. V lost 0 bases and J lost 3; bases outside the gene matches: 1. Full variable domain (missing parts from reference TRBV7-6 and TRBJ2-7): GAGVSQSPRYKVTKRGQDVALRCDPISGHVSLYWYRQALGQGPEFLTYFNYEAQQDKSGLPNDRFSAERPEGSISTLTIQRTEQRDSAMYRCASSLADRVYEQYFGPGTRLTVT.

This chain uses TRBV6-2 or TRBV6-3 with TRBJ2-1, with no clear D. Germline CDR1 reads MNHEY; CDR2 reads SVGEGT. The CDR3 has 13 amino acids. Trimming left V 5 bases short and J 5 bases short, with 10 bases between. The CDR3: CASSNLLDNEQFF. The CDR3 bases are TGTGCCAGCAGTAACTTGTTGGACAATGAGCAGTTCTTC.

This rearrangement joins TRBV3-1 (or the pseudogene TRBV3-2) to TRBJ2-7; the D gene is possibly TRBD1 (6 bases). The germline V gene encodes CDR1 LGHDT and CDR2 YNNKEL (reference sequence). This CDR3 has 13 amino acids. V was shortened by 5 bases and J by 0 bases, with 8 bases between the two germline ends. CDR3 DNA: TGTGCCAGCAGCGGGGACAACTCCTACGAGCAGTACTTC. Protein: CASSGDNSYEQYF.

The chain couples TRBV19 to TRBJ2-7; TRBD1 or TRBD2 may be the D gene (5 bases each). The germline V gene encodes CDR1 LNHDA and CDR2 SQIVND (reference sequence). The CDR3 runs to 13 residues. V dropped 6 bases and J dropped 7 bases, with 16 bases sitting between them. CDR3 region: CASRETGRFEQYF. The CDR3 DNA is TGTGCCAGTAGGGAAACGGGGCGTTTTGAGCAGTACTTC.

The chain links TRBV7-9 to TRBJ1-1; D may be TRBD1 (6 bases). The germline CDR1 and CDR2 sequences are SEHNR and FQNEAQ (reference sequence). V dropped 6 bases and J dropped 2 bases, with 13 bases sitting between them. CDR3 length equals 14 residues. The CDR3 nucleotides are TGTGCCAGCAGTCCAGACAGGCCTAACACTGAAGCTTTCTTT. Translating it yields CASSPDRPNTEAFF.

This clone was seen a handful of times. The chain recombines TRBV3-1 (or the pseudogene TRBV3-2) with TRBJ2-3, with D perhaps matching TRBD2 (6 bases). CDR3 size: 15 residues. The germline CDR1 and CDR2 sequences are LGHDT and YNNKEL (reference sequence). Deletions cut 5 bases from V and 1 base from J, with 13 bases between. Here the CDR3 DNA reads TGTGCCAGCAGCGGAGGGTTAGTTGGCACAGATACGCAGTATTTT. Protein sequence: CASSGGLVGTDTQYF.

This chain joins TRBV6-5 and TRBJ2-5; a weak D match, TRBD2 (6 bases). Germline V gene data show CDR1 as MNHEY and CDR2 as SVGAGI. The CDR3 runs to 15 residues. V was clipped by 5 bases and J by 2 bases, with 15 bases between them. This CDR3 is CASSPQGGGQETQYF. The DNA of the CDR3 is TGTGCCAGCAGTCCTCAGGGTGGGGGGCAAGAGACCCAGTACTTC.

The CDR3 protein is CAISDSDRVAHEQYF. DNA of the CDR3: TGTGCCATCAGTGACTCGGACAGGGTAGCCCACGAGCAGTACTTC. The chain recombines TRBV10-3 with TRBJ2-7; 8 bases map to TRBD1. The CDR3 sequence is 15 residues long. V was clipped by 3 bases and J by 5 bases; unmatched bases: 9. Germline CDR1 is ENHRY and CDR2 is SYGVKD.

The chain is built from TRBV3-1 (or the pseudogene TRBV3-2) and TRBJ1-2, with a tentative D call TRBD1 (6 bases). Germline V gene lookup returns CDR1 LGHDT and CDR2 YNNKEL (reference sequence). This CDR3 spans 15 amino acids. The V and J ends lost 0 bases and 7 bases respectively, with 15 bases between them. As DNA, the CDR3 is TGTGCCAGCAGCCAAGAAGGAGCGGGGGGCGGTGGCTACACCTTC. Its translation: CASSQEGAGGGGYTF.

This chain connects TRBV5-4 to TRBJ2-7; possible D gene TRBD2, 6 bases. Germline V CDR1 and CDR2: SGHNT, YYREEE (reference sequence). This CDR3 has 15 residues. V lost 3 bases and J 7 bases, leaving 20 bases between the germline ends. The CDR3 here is CASSSPGTAVGEQYF. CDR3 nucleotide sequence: TGTGCCAGCAGCTCCCCCGGGACTGCCGTAGGGGAGCAGTACTTC.